The sequence of this T cell receptor (beta chain) was determined in a study of blood T cell repertoires in COVID-19. Germline lookup yields CDR1 SNHLY and CDR2 FYNNEI. The CDR3 runs 13 residues. Trimming removed 2 bases from V and 7 bases from J; junction bases left unmatched: 3. Donors in Cohort 3 who had recovered were those with two negative PCRs, healthcare professional clearance, or resolution of their symptoms. Profiling relied on immunoSEQ multiplex PCR, and the TCRdb table lists in-frame clones only, not all of them. The table shows around 250,000 clones, with more than 85% occurring only once.

The genes are TRBV2 and TRBJ1-2; 8 positions match TRBD1. The clonotype originates from a woman in her thirties who had recovered from COVID-19. Sequencing used PBMCs or T cells enriched from blood (not recorded which). Here the CDR3 reads CASSESGTGGYTF. CDR3 bases: TGTGCCAGCAGTGAATCCGGGACAGGTGGCTACACCTTC. Filled out from reference TRBV2 and TRBJ1-2, the complete variable domain reads EPEVTQTPSHQVTQMGQEVILRCVPISNHLYFYWYRQILGQKVEFLVSFYNNEISEKSEIFDDQFSVERPDGSNFTLKIRSTKLEDSAMYFCASSESGTGGYTFGSGTRLTVV.